This TCR beta chain is from a study of blood T cell repertoires in COVID-19. A word on this clone: At one end, the junction sequence differs from germline, possibly due to a read error.

Assay: immunoSEQ multiplex PCR; the TCRdb copy retains only in-frame clones and omits some. In the table there are approximately 260,000 clones, approximately 81% of which are singletons. The CDR3 extends over 8 amino acids. Germline values: CDR1 DFQATT, CDR2 SNEGSKA (reference sequence). This TCR was recovered from a woman aged 45-60 years who had been exposed to COVID-19. The V gene is TRBV20-1, the J gene TRBJ2-7, with D unclear. The sequenced sample consisted of PBMCs or T cells enriched from blood (not recorded which). CDR3 loop: CSTNGRNF. The CDR3 DNA reads TGCAGTACAAATGGCAGGAACTTC.